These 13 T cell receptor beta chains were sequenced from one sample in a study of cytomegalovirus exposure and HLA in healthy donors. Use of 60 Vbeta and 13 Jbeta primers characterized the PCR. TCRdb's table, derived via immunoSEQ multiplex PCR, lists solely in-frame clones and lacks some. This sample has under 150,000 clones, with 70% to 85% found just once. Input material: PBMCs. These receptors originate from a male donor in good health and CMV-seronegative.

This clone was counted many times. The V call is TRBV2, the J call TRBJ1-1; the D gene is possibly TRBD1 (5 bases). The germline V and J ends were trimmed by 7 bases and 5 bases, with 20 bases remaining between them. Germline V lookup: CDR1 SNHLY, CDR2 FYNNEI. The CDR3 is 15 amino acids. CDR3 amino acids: CASKLTEEFSTEAFF. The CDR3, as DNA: TGTGCCAGCAAATTGACAGAAGAATTTTCTACTGAAGCTTTCTTT.

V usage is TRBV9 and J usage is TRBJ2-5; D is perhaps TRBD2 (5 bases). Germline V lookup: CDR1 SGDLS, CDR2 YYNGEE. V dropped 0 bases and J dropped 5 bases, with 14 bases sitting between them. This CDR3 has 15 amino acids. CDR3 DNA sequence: TGTGCCAGCAGCGTAGCAGGACTGCTCCCTGAGACCCAGTACTTC. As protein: CASSVAGLLPETQYF. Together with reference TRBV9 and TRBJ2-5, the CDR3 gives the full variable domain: DSGVTQTPKHLITATGQRVTLRCSPRSGDLSVYWYQQSLDQGLQFLIQYYNGEERAKGNILERFSAQQFPDLHSELNLSSLELGDSALYFCASSVAGLLPETQYFGPGTRLLVL.

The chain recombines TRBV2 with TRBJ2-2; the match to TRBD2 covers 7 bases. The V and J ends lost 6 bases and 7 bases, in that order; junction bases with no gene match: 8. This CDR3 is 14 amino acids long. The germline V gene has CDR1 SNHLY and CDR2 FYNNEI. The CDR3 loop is CASSQTSADGELFF. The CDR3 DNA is TGTGCCAGCAGCCAAACTAGCGCTGACGGGGAGCTGTTTTTT.

The CDR3 DNA is TGTGCCAGCAGCTTCCGCGGACCGCGGGACGAGCAGTACTTC. It specifies CASSFRGPRDEQYF. The V and J genes are TRBV5-5 and TRBJ2-7; a weak D match, TRBD2 (5 bases). The V and J ends lost 2 bases and 5 bases respectively, with 14 bases between them. Germline assignment: CDR1 SGHKS and CDR2 YYEKEE (reference sequence). The CDR3 has 14 amino acids.

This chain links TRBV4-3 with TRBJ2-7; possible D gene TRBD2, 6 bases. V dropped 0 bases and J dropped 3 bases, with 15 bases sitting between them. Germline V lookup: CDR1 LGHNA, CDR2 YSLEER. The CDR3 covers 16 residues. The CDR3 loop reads CASSQERGMGVYEQYF. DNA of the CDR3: TGCGCCAGCAGCCAAGAACGCGGGATGGGGGTCTACGAGCAGTACTTC.

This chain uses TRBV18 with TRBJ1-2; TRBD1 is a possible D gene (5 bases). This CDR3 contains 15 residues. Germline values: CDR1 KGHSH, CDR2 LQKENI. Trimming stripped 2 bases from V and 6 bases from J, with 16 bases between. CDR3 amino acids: CASSPDRGDAHGYTF. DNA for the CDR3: TGTGCCAGCTCACCAGACCGCGGGGACGCTCATGGCTACACCTTC.

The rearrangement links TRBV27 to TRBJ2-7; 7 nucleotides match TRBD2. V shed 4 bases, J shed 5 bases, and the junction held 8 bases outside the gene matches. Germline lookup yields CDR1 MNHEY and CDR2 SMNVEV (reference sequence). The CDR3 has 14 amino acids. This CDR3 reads CASSSGLVIHEQYF. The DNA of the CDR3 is TGTGCCAGCAGTTCCGGACTAGTCATTCACGAGCAGTACTTC.

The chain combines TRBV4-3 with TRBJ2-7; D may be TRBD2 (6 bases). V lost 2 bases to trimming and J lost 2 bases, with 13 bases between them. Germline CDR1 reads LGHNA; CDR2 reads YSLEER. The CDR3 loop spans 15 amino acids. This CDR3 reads CASSQLVAEPYEQYF. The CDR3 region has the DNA TGCGCCAGCAGCCAATTGGTAGCGGAGCCCTACGAGCAGTACTTC.

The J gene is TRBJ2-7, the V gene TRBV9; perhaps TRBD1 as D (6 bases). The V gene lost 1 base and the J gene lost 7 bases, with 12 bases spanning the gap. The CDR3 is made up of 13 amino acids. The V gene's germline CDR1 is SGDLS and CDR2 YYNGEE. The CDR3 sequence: CASSVPGQPEQYF. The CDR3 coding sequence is TGTGCCAGCAGCGTACCTGGACAGCCTGAGCAGTACTTC.

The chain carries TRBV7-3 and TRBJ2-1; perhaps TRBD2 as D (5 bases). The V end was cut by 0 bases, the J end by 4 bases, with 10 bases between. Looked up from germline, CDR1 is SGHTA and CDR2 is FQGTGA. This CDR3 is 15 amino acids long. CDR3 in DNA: TGTGCCAGCAGCTTAACTAGCGTTGGGTACAATGAGCAGTTCTTC. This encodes CASSLTSVGYNEQFF.

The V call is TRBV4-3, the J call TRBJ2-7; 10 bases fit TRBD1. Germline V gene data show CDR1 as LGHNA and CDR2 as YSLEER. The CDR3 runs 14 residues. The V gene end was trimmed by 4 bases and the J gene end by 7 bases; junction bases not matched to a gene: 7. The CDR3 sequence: CASSPGTGDLEQYF. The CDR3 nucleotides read TGCGCCAGCAGCCCCGGGACAGGGGATTTGGAGCAGTACTTC.

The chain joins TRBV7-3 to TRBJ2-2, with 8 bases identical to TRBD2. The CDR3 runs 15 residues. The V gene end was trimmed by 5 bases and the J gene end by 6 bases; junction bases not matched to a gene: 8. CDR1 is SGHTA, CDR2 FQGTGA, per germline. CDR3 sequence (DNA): TGTGCCAGCAGCCAATGGACTAGCAGCCCCGGGGAGCTGTTTTTT. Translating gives CASSQWTSSPGELFF.

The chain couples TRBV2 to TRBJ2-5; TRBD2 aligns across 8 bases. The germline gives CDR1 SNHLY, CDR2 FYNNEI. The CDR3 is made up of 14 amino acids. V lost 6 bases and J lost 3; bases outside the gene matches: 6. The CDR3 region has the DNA TGTGCCAGCAGGGCCGGGACTAGAGAAGAGACCCAGTACTTC. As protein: CASRAGTREETQYF.